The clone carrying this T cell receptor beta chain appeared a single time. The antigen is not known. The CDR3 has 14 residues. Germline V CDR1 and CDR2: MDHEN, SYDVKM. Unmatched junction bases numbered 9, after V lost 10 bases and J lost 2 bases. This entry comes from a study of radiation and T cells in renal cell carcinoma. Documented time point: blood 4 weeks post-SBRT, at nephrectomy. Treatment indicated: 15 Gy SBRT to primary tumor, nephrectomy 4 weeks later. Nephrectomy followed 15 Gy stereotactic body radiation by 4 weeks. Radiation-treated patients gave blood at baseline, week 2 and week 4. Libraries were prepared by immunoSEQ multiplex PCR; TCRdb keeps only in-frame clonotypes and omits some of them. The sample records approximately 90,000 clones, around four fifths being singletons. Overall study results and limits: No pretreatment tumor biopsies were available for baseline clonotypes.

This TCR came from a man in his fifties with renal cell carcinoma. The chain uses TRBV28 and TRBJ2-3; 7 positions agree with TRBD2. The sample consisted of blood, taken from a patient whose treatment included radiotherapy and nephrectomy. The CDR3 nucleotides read TGTGCCACCGGCGGGGGACGCGTCACAGATACGCAGTATTTT. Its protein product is CATGGGRVTDTQYF.